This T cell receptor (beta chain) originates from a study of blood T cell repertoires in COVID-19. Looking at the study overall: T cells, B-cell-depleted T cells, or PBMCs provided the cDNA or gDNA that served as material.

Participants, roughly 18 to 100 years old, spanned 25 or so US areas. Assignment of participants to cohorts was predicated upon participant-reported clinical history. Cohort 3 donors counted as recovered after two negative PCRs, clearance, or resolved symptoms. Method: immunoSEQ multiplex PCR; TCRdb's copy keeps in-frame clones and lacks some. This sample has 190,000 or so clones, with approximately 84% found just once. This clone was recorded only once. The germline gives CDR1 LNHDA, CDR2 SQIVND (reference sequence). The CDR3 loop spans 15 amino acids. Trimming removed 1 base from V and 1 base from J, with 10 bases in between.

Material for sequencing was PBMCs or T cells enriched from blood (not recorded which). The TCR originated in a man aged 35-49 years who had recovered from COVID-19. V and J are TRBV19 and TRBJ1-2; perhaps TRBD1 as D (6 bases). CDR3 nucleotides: TGTGCCAGTAGTATAGCGGGACAAGATAACTATGGCTACACCTTC. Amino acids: CASSIAGQDNYGYTF.